This TCR beta chain was profiled in a study of CD8 T cells in Susac syndrome. Sequencing targeted TCR beta in T cells from blood (CD8+ and CD4+). Purification of the CD8+ and CD4+ T cells relied on negative isolation, and TEMRA cells underwent FACS enrichment. RNA was extracted with the RNeasy kit, and a quantity of roughly 0.5 to 1 ug was reverse transcribed using random hexamers. Multiplex immunoSEQ PCR targeted 54 Vbeta and 13 Jbeta TCR beta segments. TCRdb redid the calling of the immunoSEQ multiplex PCR reads with MiXCR, one entry per CDR3 protein. This repertoire shows some 150,000 distinct CDR3 sequences, around 94% found once; its top ten account for approximately 0.09%. The CDR3 contains 14 residues. V lost 3 bases, J lost 2 bases, and 11 bases lay in between. Germline V gives CDR1 SGHRS, CDR2 YFSETQ.

The V call is TRBV5-1, the J call TRBJ1-1; no reliable D call. Sequences were obtained from CD4+ T cells from PBMCs. This receptor was identified in a human donor in good health. The CDR3 nucleotides read TGCGCCAGCAGCTCCTCGCGGGTTAACACTGAAGCTTTCTTT. It encodes CASSSSRVNTEAFF.